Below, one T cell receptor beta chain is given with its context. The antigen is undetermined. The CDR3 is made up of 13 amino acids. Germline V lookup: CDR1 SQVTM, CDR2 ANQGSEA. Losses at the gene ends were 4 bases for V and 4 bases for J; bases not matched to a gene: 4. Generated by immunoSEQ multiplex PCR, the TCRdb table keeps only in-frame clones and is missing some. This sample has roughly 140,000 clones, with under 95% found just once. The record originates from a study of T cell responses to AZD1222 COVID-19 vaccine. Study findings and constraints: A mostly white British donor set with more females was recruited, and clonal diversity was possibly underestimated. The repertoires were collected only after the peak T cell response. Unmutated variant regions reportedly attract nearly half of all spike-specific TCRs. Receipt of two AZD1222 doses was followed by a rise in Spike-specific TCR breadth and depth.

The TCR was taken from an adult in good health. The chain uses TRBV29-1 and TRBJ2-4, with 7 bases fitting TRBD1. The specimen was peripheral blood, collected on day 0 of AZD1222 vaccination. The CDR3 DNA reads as TGCAGCGTTGGGACAGGAAGGAAAAACATTCAGTACTTC. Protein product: CSVGTGRKNIQYF.